This T cell receptor beta chain was identified during a study of blood T cell repertoires in COVID-19. The CDR3 runs 13 residues. Germline CDR1 and CDR2: SQVTM and ANQGSEA. Trimming removed 5 bases from V and 5 bases from J; junction bases left unmatched: 8. Original processing methods: Reference gene primer amplification gave estimated nucleated cell counts. Only in-frame clones appear in the TCRdb table, and some are missing; sequencing was by immunoSEQ multiplex PCR. The DNA was the basis for D and trimming; V, J and clone size are from that table. The data show some 110,000 clones, with roughly nine tenths seen just once and approximately 7.2% held by the top ten.

This chain joins TRBV29-1 and TRBJ1-2, with TRBD1 identical over 7 bases. The TCR originated in a man in his sixties or seventies who had recovered from COVID-19. Material for sequencing was peripheral blood. This CDR3 is CSVYTGAPYGYTF. CDR3 nucleotides: TGCAGCGTTTATACAGGGGCCCCGTATGGCTACACCTTC.